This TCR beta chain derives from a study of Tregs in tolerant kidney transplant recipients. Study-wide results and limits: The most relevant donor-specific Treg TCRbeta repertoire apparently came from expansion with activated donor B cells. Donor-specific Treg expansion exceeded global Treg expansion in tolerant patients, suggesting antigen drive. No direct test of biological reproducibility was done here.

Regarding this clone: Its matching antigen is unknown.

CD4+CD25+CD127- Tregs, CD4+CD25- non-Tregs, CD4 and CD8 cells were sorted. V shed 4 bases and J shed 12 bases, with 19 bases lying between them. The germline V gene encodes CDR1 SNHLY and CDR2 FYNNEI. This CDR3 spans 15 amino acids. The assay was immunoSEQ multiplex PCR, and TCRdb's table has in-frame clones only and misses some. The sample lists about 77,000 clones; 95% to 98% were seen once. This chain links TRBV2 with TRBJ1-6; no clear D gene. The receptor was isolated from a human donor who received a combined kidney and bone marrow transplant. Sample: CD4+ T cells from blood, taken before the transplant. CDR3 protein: CASSVSGALMGPLHF. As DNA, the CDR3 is TGTGCCAGCAGTGTAAGCGGCGCACTTATGGGACCCCTCCACTTT.